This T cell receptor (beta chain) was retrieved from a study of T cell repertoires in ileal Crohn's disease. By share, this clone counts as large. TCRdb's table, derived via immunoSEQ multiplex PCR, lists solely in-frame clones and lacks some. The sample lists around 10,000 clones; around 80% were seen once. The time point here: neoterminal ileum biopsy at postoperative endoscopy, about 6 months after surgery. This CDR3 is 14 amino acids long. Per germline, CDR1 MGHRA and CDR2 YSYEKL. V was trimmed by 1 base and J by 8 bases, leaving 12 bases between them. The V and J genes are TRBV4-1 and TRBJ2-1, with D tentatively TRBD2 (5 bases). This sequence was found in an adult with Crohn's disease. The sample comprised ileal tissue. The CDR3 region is CASSQAPLAHEQFF. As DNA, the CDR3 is TGCGCCAGCAGCCAAGCTCCTCTAGCCCATGAGCAGTTCTTC.